The 6 T cell receptor beta chains reported below all come from one sample, sequenced in a study of spatial heterogeneity in lung cancer. A single record per CDR3 protein comes from TCRdb applying MiXCR to the 5' RACE reads. The sample carries about 3,800 distinct CDR3 sequences, 8% to 9% recorded once. Time point indicated: sample taken at primary tumor resection. Sequencing of whole RNA from tumor, nontumor lung or frozen PBMC involved no sorting. This sample comprised PBMCs, obtained at surgery. The source of these receptors is a female donor with early-stage non-small cell lung cancer.

This clonotype has just a few counts. This chain connects TRBV25-1 to TRBJ1-1, with TRBD1 as a possible D gene (5 bases). This CDR3 has 15 amino acids. With 1 base removed from V and 3 bases from J, the gap between germline ends came to 12 bases. In germline, CDR1 is MGHDK, CDR2 SYGVNS. The CDR3 DNA reads as TGTGCCAGCAGTGAATCGGCAGGGCGACACACTGAAGCTTTCTTT. The encoded protein is CASSESAGRHTEAFF.

Many counts were recorded for this clonotype. The CDR3 sequence is CASSNIQREGPYNEQFF. The DNA of the CDR3 is TGTGCCAGCAGCAATATCCAGCGGGAGGGCCCCTACAATGAGCAGTTCTTC. The rearrangement links TRBV7-2 to TRBJ2-1, with TRBD2 matching over 10 bases. The J segment lost 2 bases and the V segment lost 5 bases, leaving 9 bases of the junction unmatched. This CDR3 region has 17 residues. Germline assignment: CDR1 SGHTA and CDR2 FQGNSA.

This clonotype occurred many times. The chain links TRBV5-1 to TRBJ2-3, with D tentatively TRBD1 (6 bases). V was shortened by 7 bases and J by 0 bases, with 12 bases between the two germline ends. Germline V gene lookup returns CDR1 SGHRS and CDR2 YFSETQ. CDR3 length: 14 amino acids. CDR3 nucleotides: TGCGCCAGCTCGATGACAGGTAGCACAGATACGCAGTATTTT. This sequence encodes CASSMTGSTDTQYF.

This clonotype appeared many times. The chain couples TRBV6-2 or TRBV6-3 to TRBJ2-1, with 11 nucleotides matching TRBD2. The CDR3 runs 16 residues. CDR1 is MNHEY, CDR2 SVGEGT, per germline. The CDR3 nucleotides read TGTGCTACCAGCACCGGGATAGGGACTAGCGGCGGCGAGCAGTTCTTC. Translation: CATSTGIGTSGGEQFF.

Sample share makes this clonotype medium-sized (0.01 to 0.1%). The CDR3 sequence: CASSQSRDRVDGYTF. For the CDR3, the DNA is TGCGCCAGCAGCCAGAGCCGGGACAGGGTGGATGGCTACACCTTC. V usage is TRBV4-3 and J usage is TRBJ1-2; the match to TRBD1 covers 9 bases. The CDR3 totals 15 residues. V was pared by 3 bases and J by 6 bases, with 8 bases of the junction left unmatched. Germline CDR1 LGHNA, CDR2 YSLEER.

This clonotype appeared many times. The rearrangement uses TRBV14 and TRBJ2-3; 9 nucleotides align to TRBD2. The germline V gene encodes CDR1 SGHDN and CDR2 FVKESK. This CDR3 region has 16 residues. V was clipped by 4 bases and J by 4 bases; unmatched bases: 9. The DNA of the CDR3 is TGTGCCAGCAGCCCCAGTAGCGGGGGCGGGGCAGATACGCAGTATTTT. Protein product: CASSPSSGGGADTQYF.